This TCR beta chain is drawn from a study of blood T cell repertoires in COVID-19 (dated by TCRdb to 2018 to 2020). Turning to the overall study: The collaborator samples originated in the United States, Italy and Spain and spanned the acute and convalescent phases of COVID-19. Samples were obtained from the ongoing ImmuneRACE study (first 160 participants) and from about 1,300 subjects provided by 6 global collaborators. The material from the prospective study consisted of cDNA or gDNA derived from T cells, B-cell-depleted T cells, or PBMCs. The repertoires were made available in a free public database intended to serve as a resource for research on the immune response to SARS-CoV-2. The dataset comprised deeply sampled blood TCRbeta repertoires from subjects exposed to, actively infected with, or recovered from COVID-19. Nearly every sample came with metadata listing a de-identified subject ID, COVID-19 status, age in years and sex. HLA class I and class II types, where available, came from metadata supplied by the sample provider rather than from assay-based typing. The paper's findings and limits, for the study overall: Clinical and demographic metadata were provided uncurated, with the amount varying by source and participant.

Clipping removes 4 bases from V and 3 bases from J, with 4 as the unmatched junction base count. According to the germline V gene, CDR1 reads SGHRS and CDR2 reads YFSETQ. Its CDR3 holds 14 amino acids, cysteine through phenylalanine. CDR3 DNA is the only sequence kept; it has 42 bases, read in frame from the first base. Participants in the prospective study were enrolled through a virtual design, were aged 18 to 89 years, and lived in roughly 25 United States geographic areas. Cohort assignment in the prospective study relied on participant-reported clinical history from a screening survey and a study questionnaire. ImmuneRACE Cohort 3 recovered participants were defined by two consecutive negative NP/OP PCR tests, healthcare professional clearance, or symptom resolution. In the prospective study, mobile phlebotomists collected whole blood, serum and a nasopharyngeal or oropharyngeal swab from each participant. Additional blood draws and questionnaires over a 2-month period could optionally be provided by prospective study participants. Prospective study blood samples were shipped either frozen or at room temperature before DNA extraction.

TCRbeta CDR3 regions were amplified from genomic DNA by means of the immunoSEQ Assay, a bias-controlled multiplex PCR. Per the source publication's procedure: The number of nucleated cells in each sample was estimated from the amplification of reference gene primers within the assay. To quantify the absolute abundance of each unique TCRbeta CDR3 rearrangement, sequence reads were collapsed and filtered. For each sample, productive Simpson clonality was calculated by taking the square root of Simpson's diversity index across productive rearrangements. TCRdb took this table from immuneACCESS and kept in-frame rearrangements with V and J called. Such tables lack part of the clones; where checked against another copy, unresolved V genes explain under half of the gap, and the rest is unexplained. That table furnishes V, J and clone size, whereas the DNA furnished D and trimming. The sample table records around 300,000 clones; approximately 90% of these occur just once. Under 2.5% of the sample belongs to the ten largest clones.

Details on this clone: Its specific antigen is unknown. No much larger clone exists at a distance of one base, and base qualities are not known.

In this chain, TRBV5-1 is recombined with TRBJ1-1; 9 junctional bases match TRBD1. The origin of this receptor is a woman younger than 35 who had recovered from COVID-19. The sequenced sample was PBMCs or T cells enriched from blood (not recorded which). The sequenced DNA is TGCGCCAGCAGCACGGGACAGGGTTACACTGAAGCTTTCTTT. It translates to CASSTGQGYTEAFF.